What follows are 23 T cell receptor beta chains derived from one specimen sequenced in a study of cytomegalovirus exposure and HLA in healthy donors. Primers for the PCR totalled 60 Vbeta and 13 Jbeta. The method was immunoSEQ multiplex PCR; TCRdb's version includes in-frame clones alone and lacks a portion of them. The data show roughly 180,000 clones, 75% to 85% seen once. Specimen: PBMCs. The receptors were sampled from a woman aged 25 to 39 in good health and CMV-seropositive.

The chain joins TRBV5-1 to TRBJ1-4; TRBD1 might be the D (6 bases). Germline assignment: CDR1 SGHRS and CDR2 YFSETQ. Trimming cost V 5 bases and J 8 bases, with 19 bases left between them. There are 15 residues in the CDR3. CDR3 protein: CASRIGGAAREKLFF. The CDR3 DNA follows: TGCGCCAGCAGAATCGGGGGGGCAGCTCGCGAAAAACTGTTTTTT.

In its sample, this clone was seen a few times. V usage is TRBV5-1 and J usage is TRBJ2-5, with 8 bases matching TRBD1. Germline loops: CDR1 SGHRS, CDR2 YFSETQ. The V and J ends lost 4 bases and 4 bases, in that order; junction bases with no gene match: 30. This CDR3 has 22 amino acids. The CDR3 sequence: CASSPRDRWIQKPLGSLETQYF. DNA of the CDR3: TGCGCCAGCAGCCCTCGGGACAGGTGGATCCAGAAACCCCTAGGGAGTTTAGAGACCCAGTACTTC.

This clone has just a few counts. The rearrangement uses TRBV28 and TRBJ2-7, with D perhaps matching TRBD2 (6 bases). V gave up 10 bases and J gave up 3 bases, with 19 bases separating them. This CDR3 comprises 14 residues. Germline assignment: CDR1 MDHEN and CDR2 SYDVKM. Here the CDR3 DNA reads TGTGCCACCGCTCCAGGAGGGCTCCTCTACGAGCAGTACTTC. Encoded protein: CATAPGGLLYEQYF.

The chain has TRBV6-6 and TRBJ2-7; D is possibly TRBD1 (6 bases). Trimming took 5 bases from V and 3 from J, leaving 8 bases between them. Germline V gene lookup returns CDR1 MNHNY and CDR2 SVGAGI (reference sequence). The CDR3 runs to 12 residues. This CDR3 reads CASSQQGYEQYF. The CDR3 DNA reads as TGTGCCAGCAGTCAACAGGGCTACGAGCAGTACTTC.

The chain is built from TRBV27 and TRBJ2-5, with D possibly TRBD2 on 7 matching bases. This CDR3 is built from 15 residues. Germline V gives CDR1 MNHEY, CDR2 SMNVEV (reference sequence). Trimming shortened V by 0 bases and J by 4 bases, and 12 bases separated the two germline ends. CDR3 sequence (DNA): TGTGCCAGCAGTTTATCGGGGGGGGCCGGAGAGACCCAGTACTTC. The encoded protein is CASSLSGGAGETQYF.

Comment on this clone: At one boundary the junction diverges from the germline segment, which might be a read error. V gene TRBV5-6 combines with J gene TRBJ2-4; D is perhaps TRBD1 (6 bases). Germline CDR1 SGHDT, CDR2 YYEEEE. CDR3 length: 14 amino acids. CDR3 loop: CASSWRTVKNSQYF. CDR3 sequence (DNA): TGTGCCAGCAGCTGGCGGACAGTCAAAAACAGTCAGTACTTC.

This clone has just one count. This rearrangement joins TRBV9 to TRBJ1-2, with D maybe TRBD1 (5 bases). The germline CDR1 and CDR2 sequences are SGDLS and YYNGEE. The CDR3 totals 15 residues. V was cut by 0 bases and J by 5 bases, with 14 bases left in between. The CDR3 loop reads CASSVAGGREYGYTF. CDR3 nucleotides: TGTGCCAGCAGCGTAGCTGGTGGCAGGGAATATGGCTACACCTTC.

This chain connects TRBV9 to TRBJ2-7; D gene ambiguous. This CDR3 has 13 amino acids. Germline V lookup: CDR1 SGDLS, CDR2 YYNGEE. With 3 bases removed from V and 5 bases from J, the gap between germline ends came to 12 bases. CDR3 bases: TGTGCCAGCAGCGACAACAATGGCCACGAGCAGTACTTC. This encodes CASSDNNGHEQYF.

Only a few counts were recorded for this clone. The rearrangement joins TRBV9 to TRBJ2-7, with 12 positions matching TRBD2. Germline V gene data show CDR1 as SGDLS and CDR2 as YYNGEE. This CDR3 has 16 residues. V gave up 0 bases and J gave up 1 base; unmatched junction bases: 2. The CDR3 DNA follows: TGTGCCAGCAGCGTAGGGGGACTAGCGGGTTCCTACGAGCAGTACTTC. This encodes CASSVGGLAGSYEQYF.

This chain joins TRBV7-9 and TRBJ1-6; 7 nucleotides match TRBD1. The germline V gene has CDR1 SEHNR and CDR2 FQNEAQ (reference sequence). V was pared by 1 base and J by 7 bases, with 4 bases of the junction left unmatched. CDR3 size: 15 residues. CDR3 DNA sequence: TGTGCCAGCAGCTTAGGACAAGGGGGCAATTCACCCCTCCACTTT. It is translated as CASSLGQGGNSPLHF.

Concerning this clone: At one boundary the junction diverges from the germline segment, which might be a read error. The chain combines TRBV30 with TRBJ2-6; TRBD1 might be the D (5 bases). The germline V gene has CDR1 GTSNPN and CDR2 SVGIG (reference sequence). The CDR3 has 14 residues. CDR3 DNA sequence: TGTGCCTGCGACCGGAGCTCTGGGGCCAACGGCCTGACTTTC. Encoded protein: CACDRSSGANGLTF.

The J gene is TRBJ2-7, the V gene TRBV15; perhaps TRBD1 as D (7 bases). Trimming took 0 bases from V and 7 from J, leaving 16 bases between them. The V gene's germline CDR1 is LNHNV and CDR2 YYDKDF (reference sequence). This CDR3 comprises 15 residues. The CDR3 is CATSRDLEGAGEQYF. The CDR3 nucleotides read TGTGCCACCAGCAGAGATCTAGAGGGGGCGGGGGAGCAGTACTTC.

This clone was observed a few times. The chain is built from TRBV6-5 and TRBJ2-7; TRBD2 agrees at 7 bases. V lost 6 bases, J lost 0 bases, and 5 bases stayed unmatched. The V gene's germline CDR1 is MNHEY and CDR2 SVGAGI. The CDR3 runs 14 residues. The CDR3, as DNA: TGTGCCAGCAGGCGGGGGACGCTCTCCTACGAGCAGTACTTC. Its translation is CASRRGTLSYEQYF.

V gene TRBV5-6 combines with J gene TRBJ2-2; the D is unclear. Trimming took 3 bases from V and 7 from J, leaving 4 bases between them. This CDR3 has 11 amino acids. The germline V gene has CDR1 SGHDT and CDR2 YYEEEE. The CDR3 DNA reads TGTGCCAGCAGCTCACTCGGGGAGCTGTTTTTT. Translating gives CASSSLGELFF.

A single count supports this clone. This chain links TRBV11-2 with TRBJ2-6; D is ambiguous. Trimming took off 8 bases at V and 1 base at J, with 12 bases between the two ends. This CDR3 is built from 15 residues. Germline V gene data show CDR1 as SGHAT and CDR2 as FQNNGV. Here the CDR3 DNA reads TGTGCCAGCCGAAGCACCCCATCTGGGGCCAACGTCCTGACTTTC. This codes for CASRSTPSGANVLTF.

This clone was observed a few times. The rearrangement uses TRBV11-3 and TRBJ1-1; D not resolved. This CDR3 spans 17 amino acids. Trimming removed 1 base at V and 7 bases at J, with 22 bases between. The germline V gene has CDR1 SGHNT and CDR2 YENEEA. CDR3 sequence reads: CASSLGRRILSKHEAFF. DNA for the CDR3: TGTGCCAGCAGCTTAGGCCGGAGGATTCTCTCGAAGCATGAAGCTTTCTTT.

The rearrangement links TRBV6-5 to TRBJ1-6; D uncertain. The CDR3 covers 14 residues. Trimming removed 10 bases at V and 9 bases at J, with 19 bases between. In germline, CDR1 is MNHEY, CDR2 SVGAGI. DNA for the CDR3: TGTGCCACCAATATGAGGCCACGTACTTCACCCCTCCACTTT. Translation gives CATNMRPRTSPLHF.

The chain joins TRBV25-1 to TRBJ2-2; TRBD2 aligns across 8 bases. Trimming removed 4 bases from V and 4 bases from J; junction bases left unmatched: 14. The V gene's germline CDR1 is MGHDK and CDR2 SYGVNS. The length of the CDR3 is 18 residues. CDR3 sequence reads: CASSGGGSGAPGTGELFF. The CDR3 DNA reads TGTGCCAGCAGTGGAGGGGGTAGCGGGGCCCCGGGCACCGGGGAGCTGTTTTTT.

This clone was found a few times. This sequence joins TRBV28 and TRBJ2-3, with 7 positions matching TRBD1. Germline V gives CDR1 MDHEN, CDR2 SYDVKM. J lost 2 bases, V lost 6 bases, and 11 bases had no gene match. This CDR3 is 16 amino acids long. The chain's CDR3 is CASSSSGQVITDTQYF. DNA for the CDR3: TGTGCCAGCAGCTCCTCCGGACAGGTGATCACAGATACGCAGTATTTT.

This clone was detected only a few times. The J gene is TRBJ2-1, the V gene TRBV18; 10 nucleotides match TRBD2. The V gene end was trimmed by 3 bases and the J gene end by 7 bases; junction bases not matched to a gene: 18. Germline V gene data show CDR1 as KGHSH and CDR2 as LQKENI. CDR3 length: 19 amino acids. CDR3 sequence (DNA): TGTGCCAGCTCACCCCCGCTTTTGGCTAGCGGGGGAGTTCTTAATGAGCAGTTCTTC. It yields the protein CASSPPLLASGGVLNEQFF.

This chain uses TRBV7-2 with TRBJ2-1; 12 positions agree with TRBD2. CDR1 and CDR2 (germline): SGHTA, FQGNSA. Germline trimming cut 0 bases from V and 4 bases from J; bases unmatched to any gene: 4. The CDR3 contains 17 residues. CDR3 amino acids: CASSLATSGGQYNEQFF. In nucleotides, the CDR3 is TGTGCCAGCAGCTTAGCGACTAGCGGGGGCCAGTACAATGAGCAGTTCTTC.

This clone was observed once. This chain's CDR3 is CASKWTGSNYGYTF. The CDR3 DNA reads TGTGCCAGCAAATGGACAGGAAGTAACTATGGCTACACCTTC. The rearrangement links TRBV27 to TRBJ1-2; 7 bases line up with TRBD1. CDR3 length equals 14 residues. The V segment lost 7 bases and the J segment 1 base; nucleotides outside the gene matches: 6. CDR1 and CDR2 (germline): MNHEY, SMNVEV (reference sequence).

This clone was counted between two and nine times. V usage is TRBV5-6 and J usage is TRBJ2-7; perhaps TRBD2 as D (6 bases). Germline-derived CDR1 and CDR2 are SGHDT and YYEEEE. CDR3 length equals 15 residues. The germline V and J ends were trimmed by 2 bases and 3 bases, with 15 bases remaining between them. CDR3 in amino acids: CASSLWGRKYYEQYF. In nucleotides, the CDR3 is TGTGCCAGCAGCTTATGGGGGAGGAAATACTACGAGCAGTACTTC.